These 13 T cell receptor beta chains were all obtained from the same sample, sequenced in a study of immune evolution from preneoplasia to lung adenocarcinoma. Data came from immunoSEQ multiplex PCR; TCRdb stores just in-frame clones and leaves some out. The sample records 35,000 or so clones, 60% to 75% being singletons. Sequences were obtained from FFPE invasive lung adenocarcinoma tissue. These receptors all come from a person in their sixties or seventies with lung adenocarcinoma.

About this clone: The same CDR3 also results from other DNA sequences found in this sample. The chain is built from TRBV6-5 and TRBJ1-5; the D gene is possibly TRBD1 (5 bases). CDR1 is MNHEY and CDR2 is SVGAGI in the germline V gene. V lost 5 bases to trimming and J lost 3 bases, with 11 bases between them. The CDR3 extends over 14 amino acids. CDR3 in amino acids: CASSPDSSNQPQHF. Here the CDR3 DNA reads TGTGCCAGCAGTCCCGACAGTTCCAATCAGCCCCAGCATTTT.

The DNA of the CDR3 is TGTGCCAGTAGTATAGTTACGTGGACCAAAAACATTCAGTACTTC. Translation: CASSIVTWTKNIQYF. The chain is built from TRBV19 and TRBJ2-4, with D hard to call. Trimming removed 1 base at V and 2 bases at J, with 9 bases between. The CDR3 spans 15 residues. CDR1 LNHDA and CDR2 SQIVND come from the germline V gene (reference sequence). Variable domain in full (rest from reference TRBV19 and TRBJ2-4): DGGITQSPKYLFRKEGQNVTLSCEQNLNHDAMYWYRQDPGQGLRLIYYSQIVNDFQKGDIAEGYSVSREKKESFPLTVTSAQKNPTAFYLCASSIVTWTKNIQYFGAGTRLSVL.

This clone was picked up one time. The chain recombines TRBV5-8 with TRBJ2-7; tentative D call: TRBD1 (5 bases). V lost 4 bases, J lost 1 base, and 12 bases lay in between. The CDR3 is 14 amino acids. Per the germline V gene, CDR1 is SGHTS and CDR2 is YDEGEE. Here the CDR3 DNA reads TGTGCCAGCAGCCAGCTTACAGGTTCCTACGAGCAGTACTTC. Protein product: CASSQLTGSYEQYF.

By frequency in the sample, this clone is medium-sized. Within the sample, other DNA sequences also encode this same CDR3. The V and J genes are TRBV27 and TRBJ1-5; D gene ambiguous. Per germline, CDR1 MNHEY and CDR2 SMNVEV (reference sequence). V shed 6 bases and J shed 4 bases, with 7 bases lying between them. The CDR3 sequence is 12 residues long. CDR3 sequence (DNA): TGTGCCAGCAGGGAGGGAAATCAGCCCCAGCATTTT. Its translation is CASREGNQPQHF.

J is TRBJ1-2 and V is TRBV6-5, with TRBD1 identical over 8 bases. CDR3 length: 15 residues. The V and J ends lost 6 bases and 2 bases, in that order; junction bases with no gene match: 8. CDR1 and CDR2 (germline): MNHEY, SVGAGI. This chain's CDR3 is CASSQPQGANYGYTF. The CDR3 DNA reads as TGTGCCAGCAGCCAGCCCCAGGGGGCGAACTATGGCTACACCTTC.

V and J are TRBV27 and TRBJ2-2; D is perhaps TRBD1 or TRBD2 (6 bases each). Per germline, CDR1 MNHEY and CDR2 SMNVEV (reference sequence). V was cut by 6 bases and J by 3 bases, with 14 bases left in between. This CDR3 contains 15 residues. The CDR3 sequence is CASRLGGLDTGELFF. DNA for the CDR3: TGTGCCAGCAGGCTTGGGGGGCTGGACACCGGGGAGCTGTTTTTT.

J is TRBJ2-5 and V is TRBV11-2; a possible D gene is TRBD2 (7 bases). Germline values: CDR1 SGHAT, CDR2 FQNNGV. The V end lost 1 base, the J end lost 4 bases, and 13 bases lay between the germline ends. The CDR3 is 15 amino acids. The CDR3: CASSLVGGGGETQYF. CDR3 in DNA: TGTGCCAGCAGCTTAGTCGGGGGCGGGGGAGAGACCCAGTACTTC. Full variable domain (missing parts from reference TRBV11-2 and TRBJ2-5): EAGVAQSPRYKIIEKRQSVAFWCNPISGHATLYWYQQILGQGPKLLIQFQNNGVVDDSQLPKDRFSAERLKGVDSTLKIQPAKLEDSAVYLCASSLVGGGGETQYFGPGTRLLVL.

This clone was counted only a few times. The gene calls are TRBV30 and TRBJ1-1, with D hard to call. Trimming shortened V by 2 bases and J by 1 base, and 8 bases separated the two germline ends. Germline CDR1 is GTSNPN and CDR2 is SVGIG (reference sequence). This CDR3 has 13 amino acids. In DNA form, the CDR3 reads TGTGCCTGGAGTCTGTCGGAGAACACTGAAGCTTTCTTT. Translation: CAWSLSENTEAFF.

The chain carries TRBV7-8 and TRBJ2-1, with D tentatively TRBD1 or TRBD2 (5 bases each). CDR3 length equals 14 residues. V was trimmed by 1 base and J by 13 bases, leaving 17 bases between them. Germline V gene sequence: CDR1 SGHVS, CDR2 FQNEAQ. The CDR3 coding sequence is TGTGCCAGCAGCTTAGGAGGGGACCCCTCTGCTCAGTTCTTC. This sequence encodes CASSLGGDPSAQFF.

The chain uses TRBV29-1 and TRBJ2-2, with D possibly being TRBD2 (6 bases). The CDR3 has 13 amino acids. Between the trimmed V and J ends, which lost 4 bases and 4 bases, there was a span of 10 bases. Germline lookup yields CDR1 SQVTM and CDR2 ANQGSEA. CDR3 amino acids: CSVGGGITGELFF. The DNA for the CDR3 is TGCAGCGTTGGTGGGGGGATCACCGGGGAGCTGTTTTTT.

J is TRBJ2-5 and V is TRBV6-5; perhaps TRBD2 as D (6 bases). The DNA matches TRBJ2-7 better at its end, which makes the J call doubtful. The CDR3 totals 14 residues. Germline values: CDR1 MNHEY, CDR2 SVGAGI. CDR3 residues: CASSYQGLGHEQYF. The CDR3 region has the DNA TGTGCCAGCAGCTATCAGGGACTTGGCCACGAGCAGTACTTC.

The J gene is TRBJ1-1, the V gene TRBV4-1; 11 positions agree with TRBD1. CDR3 length equals 15 residues. Unmatched junction bases numbered 5, after V lost 3 bases and J lost 5 bases. Germline V CDR1 and CDR2: MGHRA, YSYEKL. CDR3 in DNA: TGCGCCAGCAGCCAGCGGGACAGGGGGTTGACTGAAGCTTTCTTT. This translates into CASSQRDRGLTEAFF.

This chain joins TRBV18 and TRBJ2-5, with a possible D match to TRBD1 (5 bases). V was pared by 3 bases and J by 2 bases, with 13 bases between. This CDR3 region has 15 residues. Per germline, CDR1 KGHSH and CDR2 LQKENI. The CDR3 DNA is TGTGCCAGCTCACCTGATCTGACAGCTCAAGAGACCCAGTACTTC. It translates to CASSPDLTAQETQYF.